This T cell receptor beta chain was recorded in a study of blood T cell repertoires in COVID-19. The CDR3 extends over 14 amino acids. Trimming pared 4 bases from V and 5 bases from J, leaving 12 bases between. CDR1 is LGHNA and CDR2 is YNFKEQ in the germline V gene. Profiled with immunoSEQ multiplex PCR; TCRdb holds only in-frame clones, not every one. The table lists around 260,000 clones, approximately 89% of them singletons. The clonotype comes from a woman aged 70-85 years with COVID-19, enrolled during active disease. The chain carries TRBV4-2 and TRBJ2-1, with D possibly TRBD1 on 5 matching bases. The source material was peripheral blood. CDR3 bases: TGTGCCAGCAGCCCCCCCGACAGTGACAATGAGCAGTTCTTC. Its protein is CASSPPDSDNEQFF.